The rows below give T cell receptor beta chains drawn from one sample of a study of T cell responses to AZD1222 COVID-19 vaccine. Produced via immunoSEQ multiplex PCR; TCRdb's table is partial and in-frame only. Seen here are 70,000 to 95,000 clones, around nine tenths observed once, and the top ten hold around 7%. Source: peripheral blood, taken 28 days after the second AZD1222 dose. The receptors here all came from an adult who received the AZD1222 COVID-19 vaccine. CDR3s include the opening cysteine and the closing phenylalanine or tryptophan. The order of the fields is J gene, clone size, D gene, V gene, CDR3 DNA, CDR3 protein. The D gene is left open where the match is weak. A clone size is listed for some rows: how often the clone was seen (once, few, many), or a class if it is expanded.

TRBJ1-5,.,TRBD1,TRBV6-5,TGTGCCAGCAGCCCGACAGGGGGTCAGCCCCAGCATTTT,CASSPTGGQPQHF
TRBJ1-1,.,TRBD1,TRBV19,TGTGCCAGCAGACAGGGCATCACTGAAGCTTTCTTT,CASRQGITEAFF
TRBJ2-7,.,.,TRBV29-1,TGCAGCGTTGAAGAGGGGGGCGACCCTGAGGACGAGCAGTACTTC,CSVEEGGDPEDEQYF
TRBJ2-5,once,TRBD2,TRBV3-1/TRBV3-2,TGTGCCAGCAGCCAGGGACTAGCGGGAGTGGAGACCCAGTACTTC,CASSQGLAGVETQYF
TRBJ1-6,.,.,TRBV6-2/TRBV6-3,TGTGCCAGCAGTTTAATCGGGGGAGCCCTCCACTTT,CASSLIGGALHF
TRBJ1-1,once,TRBD1,TRBV9,TGTGCCAGCAGCGTAGTTGACAGGGTGATGAACACTGAAGCTTTCTTT,CASSVVDRVMNTEAFF
TRBJ1-1,.,.,TRBV11-1,TGTGCCAGCAGCTTAGCGGACGGGAGTGGGACTGAAGCTTTCTTT,CASSLADGSGTEAFF
TRBJ1-6,.,TRBD1,TRBV6-5,TGTGCCAGCAGTTTTCGTCCGGGACAGGGGAGTTCACCCCTCCACTTT,CASSFRPGQGSSPLHF
TRBJ1-2,.,.,TRBV21-1,TGTGCCAGCAGCGTCGGACCACCCACACTTTATGGCTACACCTTC,CASSVGPPTLYGYTF
TRBJ1-2,.,.,TRBV21-1,TGTGCCAGCAGCAAAGAAAAGAGAGGCCCCGTTAACTATGGCTACACCTTC,CASSKEKRGPVNYGYTF
TRBJ1-5,.,.,TRBV10-2,TGCGCCAGCATGGTTTGGGGACAGCCCCAGCATTTT,CASMVWGQPQHF
TRBJ2-1,.,TRBD2,TRBV12-3/TRBV12-4,TGTGCCAGCAGTTTACTAGCGGCCAATGAGCAGTTCTTC,CASSLLAANEQFF
TRBJ1-1,.,.,TRBV4-1,TGCGCCAGCAGCCGGGTTCCGACAGACTTGAACACTGAAGCTTTCTTT,CASSRVPTDLNTEAFF
TRBJ1-1,once,.,TRBV6-4,TGTGCCAGCAGTGTGGGGGCGAACACTGAAGCTTTCTTT,CASSVGANTEAFF
TRBJ2-7,.,.,TRBV6-5,TGTGCCAGCAGTTACTCGGCAGAGCGCCCTTACGAGCAGTACTTC,CASSYSAERPYEQYF
TRBJ1-1,.,.,TRBV2,TGTGCCAGCAGCCGGGCGGGAGGTAACACTGAAGCTTTCTTT,CASSRAGGNTEAFF
TRBJ2-3,.,TRBD2,TRBV18,TGTGCCAGCTCACCGAGAAAGACTAGCGGGGCTCTAGATACGCAGTATTTT,CASSPRKTSGALDTQYF
TRBJ2-6,.,.,TRBV4-3,TGCGCCAGCGCGAGGGGATTCTCTGGGGCCAACGTCCTGACTTTC,CASARGFSGANVLTF
TRBJ2-7,.,.,TRBV28,TGTGCCAGCAGTTTACAGGGCACCTACGAGCAGTACTTC,CASSLQGTYEQYF
TRBJ2-1,.,TRBD2,TRBV29-1,TGCAGCGGTCGACTAGCGGGAGGGATTGACAATGAGCAGTTCTTC,CSGRLAGGIDNEQFF
TRBJ1-1,once,.,TRBV21-1,TGTGCCAGCAGCAACGGGGGAGTAACTGAAGCTTTCTTT,CASSNGGVTEAFF
TRBJ2-2,.,TRBD2,TRBV15,TGTGCCACCAGCAGAGGGGAGCGGGAGTGGGTCACCGGGGAGCTGTTTTTT,CATSRGEREWVTGELFF
TRBJ1-1,.,TRBD1,TRBV3-1/TRBV3-2,TGTGCCAGCAGCCTACAGGGGGCAAGCACTGAAGCTTTCTTT,CASSLQGASTEAFF
TRBJ1-2,.,TRBD1,TRBV7-9,TGTGCCAGCAGCCCCTCGACAGGGGCCTATGGCTACACCTTC,CASSPSTGAYGYTF
TRBJ2-3,.,.,TRBV20-1,TGCAGTGCTGGTTATTTCGATACGCAGTATTTT,CSAGYFDTQYF
TRBJ1-1,.,.,TRBV19,.,CASTSARSYMNTEAFF
TRBJ1-1,.,.,TRBV3-1/TRBV3-2,TGTGCCAGCAGCCGAACCCAAGAAGCGAACACTGAAGCTTTCTTT,CASSRTQEANTEAFF
TRBJ2-7,.,.,TRBV20-1,TGCAGTGCTAGTTCCGGGCCTTTAGGCAGCTACGAGCAGTACTTC,CSASSGPLGSYEQYF
TRBJ2-1,.,.,TRBV6-4,TGTGCCAGCAGTACGGGACCCACCTCTTACAATGAGCAGTTCTTC,CASSTGPTSYNEQFF
TRBJ1-5,.,.,TRBV7-9,TGTGCCAGCAGCATCGGGACGGATAGCAATCAGCCCCAGCATTTT,CASSIGTDSNQPQHF
TRBJ1-2,.,.,TRBV19,TGTGCCAGTAGTATCCCAGGGAACTATGGCTACACCTTC,CASSIPGNYGYTF
TRBJ1-1,.,.,TRBV6-5,TGTGCCAGCAGTAGGGCCGGCCTGAACACTGAAGCTTTCTTT,CASSRAGLNTEAFF
TRBJ1-2,.,.,TRBV4-1,TGCGCCAGCAACCCGGCCAGGGAGTGGGTCTATGGCTACACCTTC,CASNPAREWVYGYTF
TRBJ2-6,few,.,TRBV6-1,TGTGCCAGCAGTGAAGGGAGCTCTGGGGCCAACGTCCTGACTTTC,CASSEGSSGANVLTF
TRBJ2-3,.,.,TRBV7-8,TGTGCCAGCAGCTTAGCCGTGGGGCACACAGATACGCAGTATTTT,CASSLAVGHTDTQYF
TRBJ1-4,.,TRBD1,TRBV7-6,TGTGCCAGCAGCTCGTTCAGACGGGGTGGATTGAACAGGGGGAACGAAAAACTGTTTTTT,CASSSFRRGGLNRGNEKLFF
TRBJ2-1,.,TRBD2,TRBV7-2,TGTGCCAGCGGCCTAGCGGGAGGGAATGAGCAGTTCTTC,CASGLAGGNEQFF
TRBJ2-2,.,TRBD1,TRBV6-5,TGTGCCAGCAGTTACTCCGGGACAGGGCACACCGGGGAGCTGTTTTTT,CASSYSGTGHTGELFF
TRBJ2-3,.,TRBD1,TRBV3-1/TRBV3-2,TGTGCCAGCAGCCAAGAATCGAGGACAGGGCCCTTGGATACGCAGTATTTT,CASSQESRTGPLDTQYF
TRBJ1-1,few,TRBD1,TRBV9,TGTGCCAGCAGCGAACAGGGGAGGGGCACTGAAGCTTTCTTT,CASSEQGRGTEAFF
TRBJ1-2,.,TRBD1,TRBV27,TGTGCCAGCAGTTCCCGGGACAGGGGCTATGGCTACACCTTC,CASSSRDRGYGYTF
TRBJ1-1,.,.,TRBV4-2,TGTGCCAGCAGCCAAGACCCCGCGCCCATGAACACTGAAGCTTTCTTT,CASSQDPAPMNTEAFF
TRBJ2-2,.,TRBD2,TRBV10-2,TGCGCCAGCAGGGATACTAGCGGAGTATTAACCGGGGAGCTGTTTTTT,CASRDTSGVLTGELFF
TRBJ1-2,few,TRBD1,TRBV29-1,TGCAGCGCCCCGGGACAGGGGGCTAACTATGGCTACACCTTC,CSAPGQGANYGYTF
TRBJ2-7,.,.,TRBV6-2/TRBV6-3,TGTGCCAGCAGTTTCCCGCCCTACGAGCAGTACTTC,CASSFPPYEQYF
TRBJ2-3,.,.,TRBV15,TGTGCCACCAGCAGAGCCACAGGGACCACAGATACGCAGTATTTT,CATSRATGTTDTQYF
TRBJ1-3,.,.,TRBV25-1,TGTGCCAGCAGTGTATTCACAGGAAACACCATATATTTT,CASSVFTGNTIYF
TRBJ2-5,.,.,TRBV5-1,TGCGCCAGCAGCTTACAGGGCCAGGGAGAGACCCAGTACTTC,CASSLQGQGETQYF
TRBJ2-1,.,TRBD2,TRBV2,TGTGCCAGCAGTGTACTAGCGGGAGTTGCCAATGAGCAGTTCTTC,CASSVLAGVANEQFF
TRBJ2-2,.,TRBD1,TRBV7-3,TGTGCCAGCAGCTTAAACTCGGCAGGGGGCGGAACCGGGGAGCTGTTTTTT,CASSLNSAGGGTGELFF
TRBJ1-2,.,.,TRBV2,TGTGCCAGCAGGAGACAGGCGACGAGAAGGGGCTACACCTTC,CASRRQATRRGYTF
TRBJ2-7,.,TRBD2,TRBV28,TGTGCCAGCAGCGGGGGAGGGTCGAGCTCCTACGAGCAGTACTTC,CASSGGGSSSYEQYF
TRBJ1-5,few,.,TRBV4-1,TGCGCCAGCAGCCAAGCGGGCGCGGTTCAGCCCCAGCATTTT,CASSQAGAVQPQHF
TRBJ2-1,.,.,TRBV18,TGTGCCAGCTCACCTGAAAAGAATGAGCAGTTCTTC,CASSPEKNEQFF